The 13 T cell receptor beta chains below come from one sample, sequenced in a study of Graves' ophthalmopathy and Graves' hyperthyroidism. TCR beta CDR3 regions were amplified from RNA transcripts. A first-round RT-PCR used HTBI primers, followed by a second-round multiplex PCR. TCRdb processed the multiplex PCR reads anew with MiXCR; each CDR3 protein has one entry. The sample consists of about 220,000 distinct CDR3 sequences, 20% to 25% of them appearing once. Specimen: peripheral blood. The receptors stem from a woman in her 50s with Graves' ophthalmopathy.

The V and J genes are TRBV20-1 and TRBJ1-1; no clear D gene. The CDR3 extends over 14 amino acids. V dropped 6 bases and J dropped 3 bases, with 17 bases sitting between them. Germline V lookup: CDR1 DFQATT, CDR2 SNEGSKA (reference sequence). The CDR3 protein is CSAPDPGRDTEAFF. In nucleotides, the CDR3 is TGCAGTGCCCCCGACCCCGGTAGGGACACTGAAGCTTTCTTT.

The chain is built from TRBV7-2 and TRBJ2-2; no clear D gene. The CDR3 is 13 amino acids. V was shortened by 1 base and J by 10 bases, with 10 bases between the two germline ends. Per germline, CDR1 SGHTA and CDR2 FQGNSA. CDR3 region: CASSLVAPLELFF. The CDR3 DNA reads TGTGCCAGCAGCTTAGTGGCGCCGTTGGAGCTGTTTTTT.

This clonotype was picked up many times. V usage is TRBV19 and J usage is TRBJ1-1; no clear D gene. Trimming shortened V by 3 bases and J by 3 bases, and 8 bases separated the two germline ends. There are 13 residues in the CDR3. CDR1 and CDR2 (germline): LNHDA, SQIVND (reference sequence). In nucleotides, the CDR3 is TGTGCCAGTAGTATCGCGTATTACACTGAAGCTTTCTTT. Protein product: CASSIAYYTEAFF.

This clonotype was counted at least ten times. The chain recombines TRBV6-2 or TRBV6-3 with TRBJ2-7; TRBD2 matches at 9 bases. The CDR3 spans 13 residues. J was trimmed by 9 bases and V by 4 bases; bases with no gene match: 7. Germline CDR1 reads MNHEY; CDR2 reads SVGEGT. As DNA, the CDR3 is TGTGCCAGCAGTTTAGCGGGAGTAATCGGGCAGTACTTC. Translating it yields CASSLAGVIGQYF.

On this clonotype: A clone one base away is much larger, so this may be a read error. The V and J genes are TRBV19 and TRBJ2-7; D may be TRBD1 (6 bases). The CDR3 length is 13 residues. The germline CDR1 and CDR2 sequences are LNHDA and SQIVND (reference sequence). In DNA, the CDR3 is TGTGCCAGTAGTATAACAGGGCTGGGCGAGCGGTACTTC. Its protein is CASSITGLGERYF.

In its sample, this clonotype was seen many times. The rearrangement joins TRBV19 to TRBJ1-2; 7 positions agree with TRBD1. The CDR3 sequence is 14 residues long. Germline assignment: CDR1 LNHDA and CDR2 SQIVND (reference sequence). Trimming at V came to 4 bases and at J to 6 bases, leaving 8 bases not matched to a gene. The CDR3, as DNA: TGTGCCAGTAGTAGGACAGGAGCAGGGGATGGCTACACCTTC. This gives the protein CASSRTGAGDGYTF.

This clonotype came up many times. The chain couples TRBV3-1 to TRBJ1-6; D not resolved. V lost 2 bases and J lost 8, with 7 bases in between. Germline assignment: CDR1 LGHDT and CDR2 YNNKEL (reference sequence). The CDR3 loop spans 13 amino acids. Written as DNA, the CDR3 is TGTGCCAGCAGCCAAAAGCGGGATTCACCCCTCCACTTT. Residues: CASSQKRDSPLHF.

This clonotype was counted ten times or more. The CDR3 spells CASSRQDYGYTF. DNA of the CDR3: TGTGCCAGCAGTCGACAGGACTATGGCTACACCTTC. This chain uses TRBV2 with TRBJ1-2; D possibly corresponds to TRBD1 (6 bases). The CDR3 is 12 residues long. The germline CDR1 and CDR2 sequences are SNHLY and FYNNEI. V gave up 5 bases and J gave up 3 bases, with 7 bases separating them.

This clonotype was picked up many times. This chain links TRBV7-2 with TRBJ1-1; D uncertain. Germline lookup yields CDR1 SGHTA and CDR2 FQGNSA. The CDR3 has 14 residues. The V end lost 5 bases, the J end lost 4 bases, and 14 bases lay between the germline ends. In nucleotides, the CDR3 is TGTGCCAGCAGCCTCTTTGCGGTTTCCACTGAAGCTTTCTTT. Its protein product is CASSLFAVSTEAFF.

This clonotype was seen repeatedly, ten times or more. The J gene is TRBJ2-2, the V gene TRBV24-1; D is unresolved. CDR3 length: 14 residues. The V and J ends lost 6 bases and 4 bases respectively, with 11 bases between them. Germline values: CDR1 KGHDR, CDR2 SFDVKD. The CDR3 sequence: CATSSRISTGELFF. In DNA, the CDR3 is TGTGCCACCAGTAGCCGGATCTCCACCGGGGAGCTGTTTTTT.

This clonotype was found many times. The rearrangement links TRBV2 to TRBJ1-1; TRBD1 agrees at 7 bases. This CDR3 has 14 amino acids. Germline V gene data show CDR1 as SNHLY and CDR2 as FYNNEI. J was trimmed by 0 bases and V by 8 bases; bases with no gene match: 6. CDR3 DNA: TGTGCCAGCTCAAGGGACAGTATGAACACTGAAGCTTTCTTT. Translated, it gives CASSRDSMNTEAFF.

The V gene is TRBV27, the J gene TRBJ2-2; D tentatively reads TRBD1 or TRBD2 (5 bases each). Germline CDR1 is MNHEY and CDR2 is SMNVEV (reference sequence). The V gene lost 2 bases and the J gene lost 9 bases, with 28 bases spanning the gap. This CDR3 is 19 amino acids long. CDR3 sequence (DNA): TGTGCCAGCAGTTTAATCGGGACCGCCGGGACCCGAGGATATAGGGAGCTGTTTTTT. Its protein product is CASSLIGTAGTRGYRELFF.

This clonotype was seen ten or more times. The J gene is TRBJ2-2, the V gene TRBV20-1, with D perhaps matching TRBD1 (5 bases). The CDR3 consists of 15 residues. The V gene's germline CDR1 is DFQATT and CDR2 SNEGSKA (reference sequence). Deletions cut 5 bases from V and 5 bases from J, with 18 bases between. DNA for the CDR3: TGCAGTGCTTTAGGGGTTAGTTCGGTGACCGGGGAGCTGTTTTTT. Amino acid sequence: CSALGVSSVTGELFF.